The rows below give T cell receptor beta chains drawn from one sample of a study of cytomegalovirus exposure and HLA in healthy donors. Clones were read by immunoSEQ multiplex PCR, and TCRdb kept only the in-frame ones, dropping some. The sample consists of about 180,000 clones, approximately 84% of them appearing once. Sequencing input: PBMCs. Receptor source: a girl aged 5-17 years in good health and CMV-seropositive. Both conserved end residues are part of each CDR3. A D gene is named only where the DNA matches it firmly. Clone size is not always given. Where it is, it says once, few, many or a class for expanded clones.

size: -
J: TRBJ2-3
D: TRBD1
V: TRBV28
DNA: TGTGCCAGCAGTCAGGACAGGGGTGTGGCGGATACGCAGTATTTT
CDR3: CASSQDRGVADTQYF

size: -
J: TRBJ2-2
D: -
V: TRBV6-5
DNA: TGTGCCAGCAGTTACACCCAGGGGTCAACCGGGGAGCTGTTTTTT
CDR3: CASSYTQGSTGELFF

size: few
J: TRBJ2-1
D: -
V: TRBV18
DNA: TGTGCCAGCTCACCGGGGCAGGGTAGTAGGGATGAGCAGTTCTTC
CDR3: CASSPGQGSRDEQFF

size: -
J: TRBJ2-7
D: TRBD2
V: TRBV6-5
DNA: TGTGCCAGCAGTTACTCTCTAGCGGGAGGGCGCGGCGAGCAGTACTTC
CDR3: CASSYSLAGGRGEQYF

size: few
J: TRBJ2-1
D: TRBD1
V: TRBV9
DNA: TGTGCCAGCAGCCCGACAGGGGGCCTTTACAATGAGCAGTTCTTC
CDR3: CASSPTGGLYNEQFF

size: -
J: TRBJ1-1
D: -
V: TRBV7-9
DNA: TGTGCCAGCAGCTTAGCCAGGGGTGGCACTGAAGCTTTCTTT
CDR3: CASSLARGGTEAFF

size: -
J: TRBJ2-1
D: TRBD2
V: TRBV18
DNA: TGTGCCAGCTCACCAGGAACTAGCGGGAATGAGCAGTTCTTC
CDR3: CASSPGTSGNEQFF

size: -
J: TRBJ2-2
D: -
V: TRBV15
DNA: TGTGCCACCAGCAGAGATCTCGGGAACACCGGGGAGCTGTTTTTT
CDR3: CATSRDLGNTGELFF

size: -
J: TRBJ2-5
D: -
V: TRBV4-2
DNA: TGTGCCAGCAGCCAAGTTGTAGCTGAGACCCAGTACTTC
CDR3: CASSQVVAETQYF

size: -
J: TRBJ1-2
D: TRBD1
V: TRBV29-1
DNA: TGCAGCGCCTGGGATTCGGCCTCAGGGGGCGACTATGGCTACACCTTC
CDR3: CSAWDSASGGDYGYTF

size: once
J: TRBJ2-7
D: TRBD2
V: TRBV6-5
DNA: TGTGCCAGCAGTTACTCGGGCGGGAGTACCTACGAGCAGTACTTC
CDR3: CASSYSGGSTYEQYF

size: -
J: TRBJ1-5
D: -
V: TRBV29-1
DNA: TGCAGCGTTGTAGTGGGGAGGGATCAGCCCCAGCATTTT
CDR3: CSVVVGRDQPQHF

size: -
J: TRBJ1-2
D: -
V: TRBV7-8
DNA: TGTGCCAGCAGGCGATTCGAGGGCGCTAGCGGCTACACCTTC
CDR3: CASRRFEGASGYTF

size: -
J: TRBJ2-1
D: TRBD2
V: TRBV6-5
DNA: TGTGCCAGCAGTGTTCTAGCGGGAGGTTACAATGAGCAGTTCTTC
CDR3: CASSVLAGGYNEQFF

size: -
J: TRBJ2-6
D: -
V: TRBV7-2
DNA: TGTGCCAGCAGCCCCGGCGGTAGCTCTGGGGCCAACGTCCTGACTTTC
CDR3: CASSPGGSSGANVLTF

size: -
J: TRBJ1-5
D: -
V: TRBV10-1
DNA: TGCGCCAACTACCATTGGGGGGGTCCCAATCAGCCCCAGCATTTT
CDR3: CANYHWGGPNQPQHF

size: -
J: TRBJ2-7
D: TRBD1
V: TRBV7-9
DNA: TGTGCCAGCAGCCCGCGGACAGGGGAATCCTACGAGCAGTACTTC
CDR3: CASSPRTGESYEQYF

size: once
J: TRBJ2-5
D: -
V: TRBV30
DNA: TGTGCCTGGGAAAGACAGCGATCGGGGGAGCAGTACTTC
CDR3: CAWERQRSGEQYF

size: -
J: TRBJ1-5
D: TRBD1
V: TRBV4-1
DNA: TGCGCCAGCAGCCAATACGTTGGACAGGCCCTTAGCGGGGAGCCCCAGCATTTT
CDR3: CASSQYVGQALSGEPQHF

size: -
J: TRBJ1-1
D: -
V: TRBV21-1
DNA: TGTGCCAGCAGCAAAGATCTAAGGACAGGGGCCACTGAAGCTTTCTTT
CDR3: CASSKDLRTGATEAFF

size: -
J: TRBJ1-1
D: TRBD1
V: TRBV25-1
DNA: TGTGCCAGCAGTGAATCGGCAGGGGGCGGCACTGAAGCTTTCTTT
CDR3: CASSESAGGGTEAFF

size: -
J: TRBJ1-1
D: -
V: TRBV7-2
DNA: TGTGCCAGCACCCGAGACAGGAACACTGAAGCTTTCTTT
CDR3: CASTRDRNTEAFF

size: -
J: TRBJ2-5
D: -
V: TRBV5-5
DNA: TGTGCCAGCAGCTTGGAAGAGTATCAGGGAGAGACCCAGTACTTC
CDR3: CASSLEEYQGETQYF

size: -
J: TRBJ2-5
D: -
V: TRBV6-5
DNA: TGTGCCAGCAGTTACTGGGCGGGACCACAAGAGACCCAGTACTTC
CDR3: CASSYWAGPQETQYF

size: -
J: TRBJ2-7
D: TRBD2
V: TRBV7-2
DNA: TGTGCCAGCACCGTGGGACTAGCGGGAGGGCCGTTCAGTTACGAGCAGTACTTC
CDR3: CASTVGLAGGPFSYEQYF

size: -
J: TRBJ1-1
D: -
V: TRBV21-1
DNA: TGTGCCAGCAGCAAAGGATCCACAGGGACGAACACTGAAGCTTTCTTT
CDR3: CASSKGSTGTNTEAFF

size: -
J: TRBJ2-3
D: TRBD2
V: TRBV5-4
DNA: TGTGCCAGCAGCTCGTCCGGGACTAGCTACCCAGATACGCAGTATTTT
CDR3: CASSSSGTSYPDTQYF

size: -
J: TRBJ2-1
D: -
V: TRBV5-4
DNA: TGTGCCAGCAGCCTAACTAGTTTAAGTGTCGATGAGCAGTTCTTC
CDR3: CASSLTSLSVDEQFF

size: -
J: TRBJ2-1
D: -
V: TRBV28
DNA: TGTGCCACCTCAACTGGGGGACTTTACAATGAGCAGTTCTTC
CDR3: CATSTGGLYNEQFF

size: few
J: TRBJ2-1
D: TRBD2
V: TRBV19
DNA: TGTGCCAGTAGTATCCCCGGACTAGCGGGAGGCCTTGAGCAGTTCTTC
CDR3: CASSIPGLAGGLEQFF

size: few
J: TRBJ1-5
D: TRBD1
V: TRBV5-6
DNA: TGTGCCAGCAGCTGGGGGACAGAGAATCAGCCCCAGCATTTT
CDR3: CASSWGTENQPQHF

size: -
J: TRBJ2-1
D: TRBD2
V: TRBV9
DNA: TGTGCCAGCAGCGATAGCGGGGGTTACAATGAGCAGTTCTTC
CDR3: CASSDSGGYNEQFF

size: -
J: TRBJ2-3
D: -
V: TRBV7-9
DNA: TGTGCCAGCAGCCGGCCCGACCGGGATCTAGATACGCAGTATTTT
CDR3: CASSRPDRDLDTQYF

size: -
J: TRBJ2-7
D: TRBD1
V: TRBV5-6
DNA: TGTGCCAGCAGCGGGACAGACTCCTACGAGCAGTACTTC
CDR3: CASSGTDSYEQYF

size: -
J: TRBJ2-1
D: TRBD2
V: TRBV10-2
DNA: TGCGCCAGCAGTTTATACACAGCGGGAGGCGTCTACAATGAGCAGTTCTTC
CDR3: CASSLYTAGGVYNEQFF

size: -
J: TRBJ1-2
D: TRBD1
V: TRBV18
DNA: TGTGCCAGCTCACGGGTCGGGACAGAGAACTATGGCTACACCTTC
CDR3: CASSRVGTENYGYTF

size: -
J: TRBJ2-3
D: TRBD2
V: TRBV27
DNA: TGTGCCAGCAGCTCCGGACTAGCGGGCACAGATACGCAGTATTTT
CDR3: CASSSGLAGTDTQYF

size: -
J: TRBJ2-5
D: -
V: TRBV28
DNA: TGTGCCAGCAGTTTAGTCCGGGGTAAACCTAAACAAGAGACCCAGTACTTC
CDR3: CASSLVRGKPKQETQYF

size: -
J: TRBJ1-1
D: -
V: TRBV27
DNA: TGTGCCAGCAGTTTACGCCCTCGGGAAATAGAAGGACCTGAAGCTTTCTTT
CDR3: CASSLRPREIEGPEAFF

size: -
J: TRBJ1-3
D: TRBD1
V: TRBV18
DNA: TGTGCCAGCTCACCAGGGACAGCCGGAAACACCATATATTTT
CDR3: CASSPGTAGNTIYF

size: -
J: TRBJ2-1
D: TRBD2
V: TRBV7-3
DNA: TGTGCCAGCAGCTGGCTCGGGACTAGTAGGCAGAATGAGCAGTTCTTC
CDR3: CASSWLGTSRQNEQFF